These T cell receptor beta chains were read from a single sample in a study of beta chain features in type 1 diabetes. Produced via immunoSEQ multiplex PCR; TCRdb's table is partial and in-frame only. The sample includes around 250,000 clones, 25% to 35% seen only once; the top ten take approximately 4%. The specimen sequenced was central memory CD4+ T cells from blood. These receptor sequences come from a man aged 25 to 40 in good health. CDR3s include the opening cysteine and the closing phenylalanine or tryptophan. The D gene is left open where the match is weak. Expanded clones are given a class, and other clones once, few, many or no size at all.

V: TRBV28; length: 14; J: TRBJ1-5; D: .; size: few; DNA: TGTGCCAGCAGCCCCCCAGGTCCCAATCAGCCCCAGCATTTT; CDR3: CASSPPGPNQPQHF
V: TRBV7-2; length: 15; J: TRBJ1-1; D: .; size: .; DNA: TGTGCCAGCAGCCGTCCGGGCGTTCGGGGCACTGAAGCTTTCTTT; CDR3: CASSRPGVRGTEAFF
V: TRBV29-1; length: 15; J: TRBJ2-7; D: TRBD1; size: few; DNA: TGCAGCGTTGGGGCTTCCGGGACAGGGGTCTACGAGCAGTACTTC; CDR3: CSVGASGTGVYEQYF
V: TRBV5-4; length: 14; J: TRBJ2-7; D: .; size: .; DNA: TGTGCCAGCTCTTCTGGTTTGACGGTGAATGAGCAGTACTTC; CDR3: CASSSGLTVNEQYF
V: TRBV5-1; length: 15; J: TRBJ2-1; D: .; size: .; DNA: TGCGCCAGCAGCTTGGCGGACTCATCCTACAATGAGCAGTTCTTC; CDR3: CASSLADSSYNEQFF
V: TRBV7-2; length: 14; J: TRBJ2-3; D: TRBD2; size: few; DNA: TGTGCCAGCAGGGGCCGGGGGGTCTCAGATACGCAGTATTTT; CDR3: CASRGRGVSDTQYF
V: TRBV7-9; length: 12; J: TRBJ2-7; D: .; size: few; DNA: TGTGCCAGCAGCTTATGGAGGGGCGAGCAGTACTTC; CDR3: CASSLWRGEQYF
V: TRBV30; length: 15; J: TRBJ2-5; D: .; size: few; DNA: TGTGCCTGGAGTGGACGGCGGGGCGGAGGGGAGACCCAGTACTTC; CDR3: CAWSGRRGGGETQYF
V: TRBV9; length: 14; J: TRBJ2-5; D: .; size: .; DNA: TGTGCCAGCAGCGTTGGACAGCGCCAAGAGACCCAGTACTTC; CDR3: CASSVGQRQETQYF
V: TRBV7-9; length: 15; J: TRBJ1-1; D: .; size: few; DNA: TGTGCCAGCAGCTTAACAAGGACGGAGAACACTGAAGCTTTCTTT; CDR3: CASSLTRTENTEAFF
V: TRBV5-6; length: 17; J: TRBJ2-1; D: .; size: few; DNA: TGTGCCAGCAGCTCTTGGGACGCCCCCAGCTCCTACAATGAGCAGTTCTTC; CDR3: CASSSWDAPSSYNEQFF
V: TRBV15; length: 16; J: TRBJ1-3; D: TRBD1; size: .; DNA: TGTGCCACCAGCAAAAGACAGGGGGCAGGAGGAAACACCATATATTTT; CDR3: CATSKRQGAGGNTIYF
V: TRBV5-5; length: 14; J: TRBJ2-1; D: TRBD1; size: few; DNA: TGTGCCAGCAGCCAGGGACAGGGCTGGGGCGAGCAGTTCTTC; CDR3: CASSQGQGWGEQFF
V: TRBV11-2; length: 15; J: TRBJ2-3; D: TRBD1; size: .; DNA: TGTGCCAGCAGCCCAACAGGGGCCGGCACAGATACGCAGTATTTT; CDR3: CASSPTGAGTDTQYF
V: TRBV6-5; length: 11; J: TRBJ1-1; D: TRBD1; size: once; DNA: TGTGCCAGCAGTTACAAGGGGGCAGCTTTCTTT; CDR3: CASSYKGAAFF
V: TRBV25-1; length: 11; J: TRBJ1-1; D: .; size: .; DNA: TGTGCCAGCAGGGTAAGCGGACAAGCTTTCTTT; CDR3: CASRVSGQAFF
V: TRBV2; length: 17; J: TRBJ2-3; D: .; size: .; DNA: TGTGCCAGTGGAGCAGGAAGGGGTGTTCGGAGAACAGATACGCAGTATTTT; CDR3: CASGAGRGVRRTDTQYF
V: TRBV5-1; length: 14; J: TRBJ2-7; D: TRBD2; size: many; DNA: TGCGCCAGCAGCGCCGGGGGGAAACCCTACGAGCAGTACTTC; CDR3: CASSAGGKPYEQYF
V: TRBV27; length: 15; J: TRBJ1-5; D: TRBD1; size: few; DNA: TGTGCCAGCAGTACGACAGGGTTGACCAATCAGCCCCAGCATTTT; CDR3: CASSTTGLTNQPQHF
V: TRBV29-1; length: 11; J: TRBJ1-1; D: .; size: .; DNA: TGCAGCGTTGGGTCGGGCACTGAAGCTTTCTTT; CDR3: CSVGSGTEAFF
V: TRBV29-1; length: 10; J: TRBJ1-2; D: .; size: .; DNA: TGCAGCGTTGGAGGGGATGGCTACACCTTC; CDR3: CSVGGDGYTF
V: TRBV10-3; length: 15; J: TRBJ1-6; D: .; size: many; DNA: TGTGCCATCAGTGAAGGAGTCAGGGCAAGGTCACCCCTCCACTTT; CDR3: CAISEGVRARSPLHF
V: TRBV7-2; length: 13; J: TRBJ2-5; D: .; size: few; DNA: TGTGCCAGCAGCTTAGGTGTGAGAGAGACCCAGTACTTC; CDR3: CASSLGVRETQYF
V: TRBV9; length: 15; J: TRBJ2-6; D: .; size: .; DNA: TGTGCCAGCAGCCATCGAGGCTCTGGGGCCAACGTCCTGACTTTC; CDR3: CASSHRGSGANVLTF
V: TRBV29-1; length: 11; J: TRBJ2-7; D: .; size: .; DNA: TGCAGCGTGGCAGAGGGCTACGAGCAGTACTTC; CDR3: CSVAEGYEQYF
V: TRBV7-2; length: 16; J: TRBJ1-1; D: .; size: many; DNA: TGTGCCAGCAGCTTAGGAGGGGCAGGGTCGGTCACTGAAGCTTTCTTT; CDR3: CASSLGGAGSVTEAFF
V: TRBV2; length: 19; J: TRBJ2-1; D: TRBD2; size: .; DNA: TGTGCCAGCTTTGGGGCTAGCGGGACGCCTGAAAACTCCTACAATGAGCAGTTCTTC; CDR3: CASFGASGTPENSYNEQFF
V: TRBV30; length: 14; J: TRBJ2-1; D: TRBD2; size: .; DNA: TGTGCCTGTACTGACAAGCGGGGGTTGGGTGAGCAGTTCTTC; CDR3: CACTDKRGLGEQFF
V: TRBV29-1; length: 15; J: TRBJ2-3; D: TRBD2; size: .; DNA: TGCAGCCTACGGGGTAGCGGGGCTAGCACAGATACGCAGTATTTT; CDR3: CSLRGSGASTDTQYF
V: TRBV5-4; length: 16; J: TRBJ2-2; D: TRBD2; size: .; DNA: TGTGCCAGCAGCTTGGAGGCGCGGGGGTACACCGGGGAGCTGTTTTTT; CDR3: CASSLEARGYTGELFF
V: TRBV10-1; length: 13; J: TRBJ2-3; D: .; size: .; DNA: TGCGCCAGCAGTGGGACCTCTGGAGATACGCAGTATTTT; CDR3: CASSGTSGDTQYF
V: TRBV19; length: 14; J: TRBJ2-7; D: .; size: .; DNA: TGTGCCAGTAGTATCTCTGGCCACTCCTACGAGCAGTACTTC; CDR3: CASSISGHSYEQYF
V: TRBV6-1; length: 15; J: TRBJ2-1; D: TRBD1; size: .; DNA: TGTGCCAGCAGTCCTCGACAGGGTATTGGCAATGAGCAGTTCTTC; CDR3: CASSPRQGIGNEQFF
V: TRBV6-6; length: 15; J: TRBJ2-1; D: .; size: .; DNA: TGTGCCAGCAGTTACGAACTGAGCTCCTACAATGAGCAGTTCTTC; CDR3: CASSYELSSYNEQFF
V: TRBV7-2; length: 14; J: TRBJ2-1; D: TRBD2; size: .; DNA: TGTGCCAGCAGAAGAGCGGGAGAGGCCGGTGAGCAGTTCTTC; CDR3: CASRRAGEAGEQFF
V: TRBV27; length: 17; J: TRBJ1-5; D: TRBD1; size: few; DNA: TGTGCCAGCAGTAAAACAGGGGGCTGGGATAGCAATCAGCCCCAGCATTTT; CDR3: CASSKTGGWDSNQPQHF
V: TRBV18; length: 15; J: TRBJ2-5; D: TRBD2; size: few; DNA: TGTGCCAGCTCACCACTTCTAGCGGGTCAAGAGACCCAGTACTTC; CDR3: CASSPLLAGQETQYF
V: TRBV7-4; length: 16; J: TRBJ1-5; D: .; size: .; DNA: TGTGCCAGCAGCTTAGGACAGCTTGATAGCAATCAGCCCCAGCATTTT; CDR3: CASSLGQLDSNQPQHF
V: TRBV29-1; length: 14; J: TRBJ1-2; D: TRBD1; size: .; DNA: TGCAGCGTTGAAGCCCTCGGGACAGGCGTTGGCTACACCTTC; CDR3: CSVEALGTGVGYTF
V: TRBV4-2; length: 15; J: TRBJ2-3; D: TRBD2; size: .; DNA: TGTGCCAGCAGCCGTAGCGGGGGGGGAGGAGATACGCAGTATTTT; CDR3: CASSRSGGGGDTQYF
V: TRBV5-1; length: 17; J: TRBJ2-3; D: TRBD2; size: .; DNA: TGCGCCAGCAGCTCCCTTGGGCGGGGGGCCAGCACAGATACGCAGTATTTT; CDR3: CASSSLGRGASTDTQYF
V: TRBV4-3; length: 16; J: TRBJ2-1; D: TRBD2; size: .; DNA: TGCGCCAGCAGCCAAGTGAGCGCGGGAGGTAATGATGAGCAGTTCTTC; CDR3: CASSQVSAGGNDEQFF
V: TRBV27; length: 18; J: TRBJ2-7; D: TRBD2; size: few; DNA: TGTGCCAGCAGTCCCACTACGGGACTAGCGGGAGGAGACTACGAGCAGTACTTC; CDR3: CASSPTTGLAGGDYEQYF
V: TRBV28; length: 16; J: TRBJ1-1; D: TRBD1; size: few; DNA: TGTGCCAGCAGTCCCGGGACAGGGCTTTTTGGCACTGAAGCTTTCTTT; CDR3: CASSPGTGLFGTEAFF
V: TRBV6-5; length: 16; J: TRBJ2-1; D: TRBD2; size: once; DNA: TGTGCCAGCAGTTACTCGGGACTAGCGGGAGGGGTTGAGCAGTTCTTC; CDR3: CASSYSGLAGGVEQFF
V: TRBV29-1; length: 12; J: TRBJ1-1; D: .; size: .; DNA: TGCAGCGCCAGACAGGCAGACCAAGAAGCTTTCTTT; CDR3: CSARQADQEAFF
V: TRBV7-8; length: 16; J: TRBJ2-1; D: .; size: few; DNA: TGTGCCAGCAGCTTATTGGTCGGGAGAACTTACAATGAGCAGTTCTTC; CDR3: CASSLLVGRTYNEQFF
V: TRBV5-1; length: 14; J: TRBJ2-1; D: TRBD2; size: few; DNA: TGCGCCAGCAGCTATCGCGGGGGGATGACTGAGCAGTTCTTC; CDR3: CASSYRGGMTEQFF